Each of the 27 T cell receptor beta chains below was sequenced from the same sample in a study of identical twins. TCRdb recomputed calls from the 5' RACE reads with MiXCR, one row per CDR3 protein. This repertoire shows around 960,000 distinct CDR3 sequences, 9% to 15% found once; its top ten account for about 1.5%. These data also formed part of another study, on yellow fever vaccine responses in identical twins.

What was sequenced was PBMCs. These receptor sequences come from a woman aged 18-29 years in good health.

This clonotype came up a few times. The rearrangement links TRBV12-3 or TRBV12-4 to TRBJ2-2; 14 bases are shared with TRBD2. V lost 8 bases, J lost 7 bases, and 15 bases stayed unmatched. The CDR3 totals 18 residues. In DNA form, the CDR3 reads TGTGCCAGCTTCGTTCGGGTAGGGACTAGCGGGAGCCTCGGGGAGCTGTTTTTT. It yields the protein CASFVRVGTSGSLGELFF.

V and J are TRBV6-5 and TRBJ2-1, with 9 bases matching TRBD2. Germline V gene lookup returns CDR1 MNHEY and CDR2 SVGAGI. CDR3 length equals 19 residues. With V trimmed by 2 bases and J by 2 bases, 13 bases remained unmatched. The CDR3 DNA reads as TGTGCCAGCAGTTACGACCGCTCAGGGCGGGGGGGCCCCTACAATGAGCAGTTCTTC. Translated, it gives CASSYDRSGRGGPYNEQFF.

This clonotype has ten or more counts. This chain joins TRBV25-1 and TRBJ2-2, with 8 positions matching TRBD2. The V gene's germline CDR1 is MGHDK and CDR2 SYGVNS. The ends lost 9 bases at V and 6 bases at J; junction bases unmatched: 3. CDR3 size: 12 residues. The CDR3 bases are TGTGCCAGTCGGGAGGGCCCCGGGGAGCTGTTTTTT. It translates to CASREGPGELFF.

This chain links TRBV15 with TRBJ2-7, with TRBD2 identical over 10 bases. This CDR3 is 17 amino acids long. V was clipped by 1 base and J by 1 base; unmatched bases: 7. Germline V gene sequence: CDR1 LNHNV, CDR2 YYDKDF (reference sequence). CDR3 protein: CATSRGSGTSVSYEQYF. CDR3 nucleotides: TGTGCCACCAGCAGAGGTTCAGGGACTAGCGTTTCCTACGAGCAGTACTTC.

This clonotype was observed many times. The V and J genes are TRBV7-9 and TRBJ2-1; D may be TRBD1 or TRBD2 (5 bases each). Germline loops: CDR1 SEHNR, CDR2 FQNEAQ (reference sequence). The CDR3 has 16 amino acids. V gave up 5 bases and J gave up 0 bases, with 14 bases separating them. This CDR3 reads CASSERDPRSYNEQFF. The CDR3 DNA sequence: TGTGCCAGCAGCGAACGGGACCCTCGCTCCTACAATGAGCAGTTCTTC.

This clonotype was seen at least ten times. The rearrangement links TRBV29-1 to TRBJ2-2; 8 nucleotides match TRBD2. The junction had 2 bases not matched to a gene; V was cut back by 6 bases and J by 2 bases. CDR1 and CDR2 from the germline V gene are SQVTM and ANQGSEA. This CDR3 spans 13 amino acids. CDR3 protein: CSVAGENTGELFF. The CDR3 bases are TGCAGCGTAGCGGGAGAAAACACCGGGGAGCTGTTTTTT.

This clonotype has a handful of counts. The CDR3 bases are TGTGCCATCAGCGACCGGGAATACAATGAGCAGTTCTTC. This encodes CAISDREYNEQFF. V is TRBV10-3 and J is TRBJ2-1; D possibly corresponds to TRBD2 (5 bases). The CDR3 spans 13 residues. Per germline, CDR1 ENHRY and CDR2 SYGVKD. Trimming removed 6 bases from V and 4 bases from J, with 10 bases in between.

This clonotype occurred many times. V and J are TRBV12-3 or TRBV12-4 and TRBJ2-7; TRBD2 aligns across 9 bases. CDR3 length equals 12 residues. J lost 1 base, V lost 9 bases, and 1 base had no gene match. CDR3 DNA sequence: TGTGCCAGTAGCGGGAGATCCTACGAGCAGTACTTC. This encodes CASSGRSYEQYF.

The CDR3 region has the DNA TGCGCCAGCAGCCCGGGACTTTTCTCGGGGTCCGGGGAGCTGTTTTTT. It codes for CASSPGLFSGSGELFF. The chain is built from TRBV5-1 and TRBJ2-2, with D possibly being TRBD2 (6 bases). The CDR3 spans 16 residues. Trimming cost V 4 bases and J 6 bases, with 19 bases left between them. Germline V gene lookup returns CDR1 SGHRS and CDR2 YFSETQ.

The chain uses TRBV24-1 and TRBJ2-7, with unresolved D. V was shortened by 5 bases and J by 2 bases, with 15 bases between the two germline ends. The CDR3 is made up of 15 amino acids. Germline CDR1 and CDR2: KGHDR and SFDVKD. The CDR3 nucleotides are TGTGCCACCAGTGCCGCCAGCTTCCTCCCCTACGAGCAGTACTTC. Residues: CATSAASFLPYEQYF.

This clonotype was recorded a few times. The chain is built from TRBV11-2 and TRBJ2-7; 10 bases agree with TRBD2. CDR3 length: 18 residues. V lost 7 bases to trimming and J lost 0 bases; unmatched junction nucleotides: 15. Germline V gene lookup returns CDR1 SGHAT and CDR2 FQNNGV. The CDR3 nucleotides read TGTGCCAGCACCCCAGCGGGAGGGTACCTGGGGAACTCCTACGAGCAGTACTTC. It specifies CASTPAGGYLGNSYEQYF.

The V gene is TRBV6-1, the J gene TRBJ1-5; the D gene is possibly TRBD1 (5 bases). V dropped 7 bases and J dropped 6 bases, with 25 bases sitting between them. The CDR3 is made up of 17 amino acids. The V gene's germline CDR1 is MNHNS and CDR2 SASEGT. CDR3 in DNA: TGTGCCAGCAACCTGGGCCAGGGATCTTCGCACGGTCAGCCCCAGCATTTT. Protein product: CASNLGQGSSHGQPQHF.

The CDR3 spells CASEGQRNTEAFF. The DNA of the CDR3 is TGCGCCAGCGAGGGGCAGAGGAACACTGAAGCTTTCTTT. The rearrangement links TRBV10-2 to TRBJ1-1, with D perhaps matching TRBD1 (5 bases). The CDR3 consists of 13 residues. Trimming removed 8 bases from V and 1 base from J, with 11 bases in between. The germline V gene encodes CDR1 WSHSY and CDR2 SAAADI.

A few counts support this clonotype. The chain combines TRBV9 with TRBJ2-3; no definite D call. The CDR3 spans 13 residues. V was clipped by 0 bases and J by 6 bases, with 8 bases between them. Germline V gives CDR1 SGDLS, CDR2 YYNGEE. CDR3 region: CASSVEVGDTQYF. CDR3 sequence (DNA): TGTGCCAGCAGCGTAGAGGTGGGTGATACGCAGTATTTT.

The chain combines TRBV10-3 with TRBJ1-3, with D possibly matching TRBD1 (5 bases). This CDR3 has 15 residues. Looked up from germline, CDR1 is ENHRY and CDR2 is SYGVKD. The V and J ends lost 7 bases and 0 bases respectively, with 13 bases between them. This CDR3 reads CAINPGCSSGNTIYF. The CDR3 coding sequence is TGTGCCATCAACCCAGGGTGTAGCTCTGGAAACACCATATATTTT.

Regarding this clonotype: This may arise from a read error, as a much more abundant clone is one base away. The V and J genes are TRBV5-1 and TRBJ2-1; D gene uncertain. The CDR3 loop spans 15 amino acids. From germline, CDR1 is SGHRS and CDR2 YFSETQ. The CDR3 bases are TGCACCAGCAGCTTGCTTCGGCAGGAGTTAAGGGAGCAGTTCTTC. It codes for CTSSLLRQELREQFF.

The sample holds one count of this clonotype. The J gene is TRBJ2-3, the V gene TRBV5-4; tentatively, D is TRBD2 (6 bases). This CDR3 region has 16 residues. V lost 3 bases, J lost 0 bases, and 14 bases lay in between. In germline, CDR1 is SGHNT, CDR2 YYREEE (reference sequence). CDR3: CASSSGAGSSTDTQYF. The CDR3 bases are TGTGCCAGCAGCTCCGGAGCGGGCTCTAGCACAGATACGCAGTATTTT.

This clonotype has at least ten counts. In DNA, the CDR3 is TGTGCCAGCAGCTTATTGAACAACGGGCATGAGCAGTTCTTC. This gives the protein CASSLLNNGHEQFF. J is TRBJ2-1 and V is TRBV7-9; D ambiguous. Trimming pared 2 bases from V and 8 bases from J, leaving 13 bases between. CDR3 length equals 14 residues. Germline values: CDR1 SEHNR, CDR2 FQNEAQ (reference sequence).

This clonotype was found once. J is TRBJ2-1 and V is TRBV10-2, with unresolved D. Trimming removed 0 bases from V and 4 bases from J, with 4 bases in between. This CDR3 has 13 amino acids. Germline V CDR1 and CDR2: WSHSY, SAAADI. The CDR3 nucleotides read TGCGCCAGCAGTGAGTCTGGTTACAATGAGCAGTTCTTC. Translating gives CASSESGYNEQFF.

V is TRBV29-1 and J is TRBJ2-5; TRBD1 might be the D (6 bases). V was trimmed by 7 bases and J by 7 bases, leaving 22 bases between them. In germline, CDR1 is SQVTM, CDR2 ANQGSEA. This CDR3 region has 14 residues. The CDR3 sequence is CSAEGQGWSGTQYF. CDR3 in DNA: TGCAGCGCCGAGGGTCAGGGGTGGTCCGGGACCCAGTACTTC.

The CDR3 sequence is CASSNGTLRLTGELFF. The CDR3 DNA reads as TGTGCCAGCAGCAACGGGACTCTGCGCCTCACCGGGGAGCTGTTTTTT. The V call is TRBV7-9, the J call TRBJ2-2, with D possibly TRBD2 on 6 matching bases. This CDR3 contains 16 residues. Trimming took 5 bases from V and 4 from J, leaving 17 bases between them. CDR1 is SEHNR, CDR2 FQNEAQ, per germline (reference sequence).

V and J are TRBV19 and TRBJ2-2, with TRBD2 matching 12 bases. The CDR3 has 18 amino acids. Per the germline V gene, CDR1 is LNHDA and CDR2 is SQIVND (reference sequence). V shed 4 bases, J shed 1 base, and the junction held 7 bases outside the gene matches. CDR3 nucleotides: TGTGCCAGTAGTAGGAGACTAGCGGGAGACAGGAACACCGGGGAGCTGTTTTTT. It codes for CASSRRLAGDRNTGELFF.

CDR3 DNA: TGTGCCAGCTCACTCGAGCCACCGTACCAAGAGACCCAGTACTTC. This gives the protein CASSLEPPYQETQYF. This sequence joins TRBV18 and TRBJ2-5; D not certain. CDR1 KGHSH and CDR2 LQKENI come from the germline V gene. The CDR3 sequence is 15 residues long. The V and J ends lost 4 bases and 0 bases respectively, with 12 bases between them. The full variable domain, its missing parts supplied by reference TRBV18 and TRBJ2-5, is NAGVMQNPRHLVRRRGQEARLRCSPMKGHSHVYWYRQLPEEGLKFMVYLQKENIIDESGMPKERFSAEFPKEGPSILRIQQVVRGDSAAYFCASSLEPPYQETQYFGPGTRLLVL.

This clonotype was found many times. The chain is built from TRBV5-1 and TRBJ1-2; 8 nucleotides agree with TRBD1. The germline CDR1 and CDR2 sequences are SGHRS and YFSETQ. This CDR3 comprises 15 residues. Unmatched junction bases numbered 8, after V lost 4 bases and J lost 3 bases. CDR3 residues: CASSSSGGAHYGYTF. For the CDR3, the DNA is TGCGCCAGCAGCAGCTCAGGGGGCGCGCACTATGGCTACACCTTC.

This clonotype was seen only a few times. The gene calls are TRBV7-9 and TRBJ2-7; possibly TRBD1 for D (6 bases). The CDR3 is made up of 14 amino acids. CDR1 is SEHNR, CDR2 FQNEAQ, per germline (reference sequence). V gave up 3 bases and J gave up 2 bases, with 11 bases separating them. The CDR3 nucleotides are TGTGCCAGCAGCTTGGGGACACAGGCCTACGAGCAGTACTTC. The encoded protein is CASSLGTQAYEQYF.

This rearrangement joins TRBV5-1 to TRBJ2-1; D might be TRBD1 (6 bases). Germline-derived CDR1 and CDR2 are SGHRS and YFSETQ. The CDR3 sequence is 16 residues long. V was pared by 3 bases and J by 2 bases, with 15 bases between. The CDR3 here is CASSSPTGSPYNEQFF. In DNA, the CDR3 is TGCGCCAGCAGCTCCCCGACAGGCTCACCCTACAATGAGCAGTTCTTC.

The chain has TRBV3-1 and TRBJ2-1; 9 bases fit TRBD2. After removal of 1 base from V and 7 bases from J, the junction contained 17 bases not matched to a gene. This CDR3 comprises 19 residues. Germline V CDR1 and CDR2: LGHDT, YNNKEL (reference sequence). The CDR3 here is CASSQVGGSGGYLSNEQFF. The CDR3 DNA sequence: TGTGCCAGCAGCCAAGTAGGCGGGAGCGGGGGGTATCTTAGTAATGAGCAGTTCTTC.